This T cell receptor beta chain was captured by sequencing in a study of blood T cell repertoires in COVID-19. Study-wide context: The study drew acute and convalescent COVID-19 samples from the United States, Italy and Spain.

Libraries were prepared by immunoSEQ multiplex PCR; TCRdb keeps only in-frame clonotypes and omits some of them. Seen here are about 38,000 clones, around four fifths observed once, and the top ten hold roughly 5.2%. The CDR3 is 13 amino acids. Germline CDR1 reads MNHEY; CDR2 reads SMNVEV (reference sequence). Trimming took 5 bases from V and 6 from J, leaving 10 bases between them. Sequencing was done on a sample of peripheral blood. This receptor was obtained from a man in his fifties or sixties with active COVID-19. This sequence joins TRBV27 and TRBJ2-2, with a possible D match to TRBD1 (6 bases). In DNA form, the CDR3 reads TGTGCCAGCAGTACAACAGGGCCCGGGGAGCTGTTTTTT. It encodes CASSTTGPGELFF.